This is a list of T cell receptor beta chains from one sample in a study of T-cell reconstitution after alpha-beta-depleted transplantation in children. TCRdb analysed the PCR reads with MiXCR anew, one entry per CDR3 protein. The sample contains around 500,000 distinct CDR3 sequences, more than 20% of which appear only once. The material sequenced was PBMCs, mostly from graft donor cells, taken 360 days after TCRalphabeta/CD19-depleted stem cell transplant. The source is a boy in the first two years of life who had a stem cell transplant for acute myeloid leukemia, so the T cells may come from the graft donor. The CDR3 runs from the conserved cysteine through the conserved F or W. A D gene is named only where the DNA matches it firmly. Rows may omit the clone size; those that give it use once, few, many or a size class.

v_gene: TRBV6-2/TRBV6-3
d_gene: NA
abundance: NA
j_gene: TRBJ2-5
CDR3aa: CASSYLGQTQETQYF
CDR3nt: TGTGCCAGCAGTTACCTTGGGCAGACCCAAGAGACCCAGTACTTC

v_gene: TRBV27
d_gene: NA
abundance: NA
j_gene: TRBJ1-2
CDR3aa: CASGTRGNYGYTF
CDR3nt: TGTGCCAGCGGGACAAGGGGGAACTATGGCTACACCTTC

v_gene: TRBV7-2
d_gene: TRBD1
abundance: NA
j_gene: TRBJ2-4
CDR3aa: CASSIGQVGDIQYF
CDR3nt: TGTGCCAGCAGCATAGGACAGGTTGGAGACATTCAGTACTTC

v_gene: TRBV4-2
d_gene: NA
abundance: NA
j_gene: TRBJ2-2
CDR3aa: CASSQGGGRDTGELFF
CDR3nt: TGTGCCAGCAGCCAAGGGGGTGGCAGGGACACCGGGGAGCTGTTTTTT

v_gene: TRBV7-3
d_gene: TRBD2
abundance: few
j_gene: TRBJ2-3
CDR3aa: CASSLEGTGTSALSTQYF
CDR3nt: TGTGCCAGCAGCTTAGAGGGAACCGGGACTAGCGCCCTAAGCACGCAGTATTTT

v_gene: TRBV12-5
d_gene: TRBD1
abundance: NA
j_gene: TRBJ2-2
CDR3aa: CASGHGTGIRELFF
CDR3nt: TGTGCTAGTGGACACGGGACAGGGATTCGGGAGCTGTTTTTT

v_gene: TRBV12-3/TRBV12-4
d_gene: NA
abundance: NA
j_gene: TRBJ2-2
CDR3aa: CASTLTSWVSGELFF
CDR3nt: TGTGCCAGCACCCTCACTAGCTGGGTGTCCGGGGAGCTGTTTTTT

v_gene: TRBV28
d_gene: NA
abundance: many
j_gene: TRBJ2-4
CDR3aa: CASSLGDRLAKNIQYF
CDR3nt: TGTGCCAGCAGTTTAGGTGATCGTCTGGCCAAAAACATTCAGTACTTC

v_gene: TRBV5-1
d_gene: NA
abundance: many
j_gene: TRBJ1-2
CDR3aa: CASSLEGNSRYNGYTF
CDR3nt: TGCGCCAGCAGCTTGGAAGGGAACTCCCGGTATAACGGCTACACCTTC

v_gene: TRBV5-1
d_gene: TRBD1
abundance: NA
j_gene: TRBJ1-2
CDR3aa: CASSPKGQLLDYGYTF
CDR3nt: TGCGCCAGCAGCCCAAAGGGACAGCTTCTTGACTATGGCTACACCTTC

v_gene: TRBV20-1
d_gene: NA
abundance: NA
j_gene: TRBJ2-2
CDR3aa: CSANRLNTGELFF
CDR3nt: TGCAGTGCTAACCGTCTGAACACCGGGGAGCTGTTTTTT

v_gene: TRBV7-2
d_gene: NA
abundance: many
j_gene: TRBJ2-1
CDR3aa: CASSLVEQQFF
CDR3nt: TGTGCCAGCAGCTTAGTTGAGCAGCAGTTCTTC

v_gene: TRBV20-1
d_gene: TRBD1
abundance: many
j_gene: TRBJ1-4
CDR3aa: CSARGRDRIEKLFF
CDR3nt: TGCAGTGCTAGAGGTCGGGACAGGATAGAAAAACTGTTTTTT

v_gene: TRBV24-1
d_gene: TRBD2
abundance: NA
j_gene: TRBJ2-1
CDR3aa: CATSDPPVRGGHNEQFF
CDR3nt: TGTGCCACCAGTGACCCTCCTGTGCGGGGGGGTCACAATGAGCAGTTCTTC

v_gene: TRBV12-3/TRBV12-4
d_gene: NA
abundance: many
j_gene: TRBJ2-3
CDR3aa: CASSLLDTQYF
CDR3nt: TGTGCCAGCAGTTTGCTGGATACGCAGTATTTT

v_gene: TRBV20-1
d_gene: NA
abundance: few
j_gene: TRBJ2-3
CDR3aa: CSARPFGLSDTQYF
CDR3nt: TGCAGTGCTAGACCTTTCGGATTGTCAGATACGCAGTATTTT

v_gene: TRBV6-1
d_gene: NA
abundance: NA
j_gene: TRBJ2-3
CDR3aa: CASGTMSTDTQYF
CDR3nt: TGTGCCAGCGGCACGATGAGCACAGATACGCAGTATTTT

v_gene: TRBV4-3
d_gene: NA
abundance: many
j_gene: TRBJ2-1
CDR3aa: CASSQDLSLRVFF
CDR3nt: TGCGCCAGCAGCCAGGACCTTTCACTTCGGGTGTTCTTC

v_gene: TRBV29-1
d_gene: TRBD1
abundance: few
j_gene: TRBJ1-1
CDR3aa: CSVYRDRGAEAFF
CDR3nt: TGCAGCGTTTACCGAGACAGGGGGGCCGAAGCTTTCTTT

v_gene: TRBV29-1
d_gene: NA
abundance: many
j_gene: TRBJ2-5
CDR3aa: CSVGGRETQYF
CDR3nt: TGCAGCGTTGGGGGTAGAGAGACCCAGTACTTC

v_gene: TRBV9
d_gene: NA
abundance: many
j_gene: TRBJ1-6
CDR3aa: CASSQGWGGSPLHF
CDR3nt: TGTGCCAGCAGCCAGGGTTGGGGGGGATCACCCCTCCACTTT

v_gene: TRBV10-3
d_gene: NA
abundance: NA
j_gene: TRBJ2-7
CDR3aa: CAISEEGGPSLEQYF
CDR3nt: TGTGCCATCAGTGAGGAGGGGGGCCCCTCCCTTGAGCAGTACTTC

v_gene: TRBV19
d_gene: NA
abundance: few
j_gene: TRBJ2-3
CDR3aa: CASSNGIPTQYF
CDR3nt: TGTGCCAGTAGTAACGGTATCCCTACGCAGTATTTT

v_gene: TRBV20-1
d_gene: TRBD2
abundance: NA
j_gene: TRBJ2-2
CDR3aa: CSARNSLLAGGLTNTGELFF
CDR3nt: TGCAGTGCCCGTAATTCGTTGCTAGCGGGGGGGCTCACGAACACCGGGGAGCTGTTTTTT

v_gene: TRBV20-1
d_gene: NA
abundance: many
j_gene: TRBJ2-1
CDR3aa: CSATVGGTPSYNEQFF
CDR3nt: TGCAGTGCCACCGTGGGTGGGACCCCATCCTACAATGAGCAGTTCTTC

v_gene: TRBV7-2
d_gene: NA
abundance: many
j_gene: TRBJ2-7
CDR3aa: CASSLATGRVYF
CDR3nt: TGTGCCAGCAGCTTAGCTACAGGGAGAGTCTACTTC

v_gene: TRBV27
d_gene: TRBD1
abundance: NA
j_gene: TRBJ2-3
CDR3aa: CASRGDRGLTTQYF
CDR3nt: TGTGCCAGCAGGGGGGACAGGGGCTTAACAACGCAGTATTTT

v_gene: TRBV20-1
d_gene: NA
abundance: many
j_gene: TRBJ2-7
CDR3aa: CSARYRASYEQYF
CDR3nt: TGCAGTGCTAGATACAGGGCCTCCTACGAGCAGTACTTC

v_gene: TRBV20-1
d_gene: NA
abundance: few
j_gene: TRBJ1-1
CDR3aa: CSAGAAVVNTEAFF
CDR3nt: TGCAGTGCTGGGGCCGCGGTCGTGAACACTGAAGCTTTCTTT

v_gene: TRBV6-1
d_gene: NA
abundance: few
j_gene: TRBJ1-1
CDR3aa: CASRKGSYTEAFF
CDR3nt: TGTGCCAGCAGAAAAGGCAGCTACACTGAAGCTTTCTTT

v_gene: TRBV28
d_gene: NA
abundance: once
j_gene: TRBJ1-1
CDR3aa: CASSLGHDTEAFF
CDR3nt: TGTGCCAGCAGTCTCGGACACGACACTGAAGCTTTCTTT

v_gene: TRBV10-3
d_gene: TRBD1
abundance: few
j_gene: TRBJ2-1
CDR3aa: CAISTGTVPFF
CDR3nt: TGTGCCATCAGTACCGGGACAGTTCCGTTCTTC

v_gene: TRBV12-3/TRBV12-4
d_gene: TRBD1
abundance: many
j_gene: TRBJ2-2
CDR3aa: CASTGTATGELFF
CDR3nt: TGTGCCAGCACCGGGACAGCGACCGGGGAGCTGTTTTTT

v_gene: TRBV6-1
d_gene: TRBD1
abundance: few
j_gene: TRBJ1-6
CDR3aa: CASGRQGNSPLHF
CDR3nt: TGTGCCAGCGGGAGACAGGGGAATTCACCCCTCCACTTT

v_gene: TRBV6-1
d_gene: TRBD2
abundance: NA
j_gene: TRBJ2-3
CDR3aa: CASSRGLAGPTTDTQYF
CDR3nt: TGTGCCAGCAGCCGGGGACTAGCGGGGCCAACCACAGATACGCAGTATTTT

v_gene: TRBV21-1
d_gene: NA
abundance: few
j_gene: TRBJ2-7
CDR3aa: CASSPQGQGAHEQYF
CDR3nt: TGTGCCAGCAGCCCGCAGGGACAGGGGGCCCACGAGCAGTACTTC

v_gene: TRBV4-3
d_gene: TRBD1
abundance: many
j_gene: TRBJ1-2
CDR3aa: CASSLGTGQAGYTF
CDR3nt: TGCGCCAGCAGCCTAGGGACAGGGCAGGCTGGCTACACCTTC

v_gene: TRBV20-1
d_gene: NA
abundance: few
j_gene: TRBJ1-1
CDR3aa: CSASHGTTNLNTEAFF
CDR3nt: TGCAGTGCTAGTCACGGCACGACGAACCTGAACACTGAAGCTTTCTTT

v_gene: TRBV6-1
d_gene: TRBD1
abundance: NA
j_gene: TRBJ1-1
CDR3aa: CVHRQGLSAEAFF
CDR3nt: TGTGTCCACCGACAGGGATTGTCCGCTGAAGCTTTCTTT

v_gene: TRBV5-1
d_gene: NA
abundance: few
j_gene: TRBJ2-2
CDR3aa: CASSLESSRNTGELFF
CDR3nt: TGCGCCAGCAGCTTGGAGTCCTCCCGGAACACCGGGGAGCTGTTTTTT

v_gene: TRBV14
d_gene: NA
abundance: NA
j_gene: TRBJ2-3
CDR3aa: CASSRRLPPDTQYF
CDR3nt: TGTGCCAGCTCAAGGAGGCTCCCCCCAGATACGCAGTATTTT

v_gene: TRBV12-3/TRBV12-4
d_gene: NA
abundance: many
j_gene: TRBJ2-7
CDR3aa: CASSPRPGPPSYEQYF
CDR3nt: TGTGCCAGCAGTCCGCGACCGGGTCCCCCATCTTACGAGCAGTACTTC

v_gene: TRBV7-8
d_gene: TRBD2
abundance: NA
j_gene: TRBJ2-2
CDR3aa: CASSPRLAGVTGELFF
CDR3nt: TGTGCCAGCAGCCCCAGACTAGCGGGGGTGACCGGGGAGCTGTTTTTT

v_gene: TRBV20-1
d_gene: TRBD1
abundance: many
j_gene: TRBJ1-1
CDR3aa: CSAPGQSNTEAFF
CDR3nt: TGCAGTGCCCCGGGACAGTCAAACACTGAAGCTTTCTTT

v_gene: TRBV11-2
d_gene: NA
abundance: NA
j_gene: TRBJ2-5
CDR3aa: CASSSLPGQETQYF
CDR3nt: TGTGCCAGCAGCTCGCTCCCGGGGCAAGAGACCCAGTACTTC

v_gene: TRBV20-1
d_gene: NA
abundance: many
j_gene: TRBJ2-1
CDR3aa: CSASSGEINNEQFF
CDR3nt: TGCAGTGCTAGTTCCGGGGAGATTAACAATGAGCAGTTCTTC

v_gene: TRBV6-1
d_gene: TRBD1
abundance: many
j_gene: TRBJ2-1
CDR3aa: CASSTLVGQVANEQFF
CDR3nt: TGTGCCAGCAGTACCCTTGTTGGACAGGTAGCGAACGAGCAGTTCTTC

v_gene: TRBV29-1
d_gene: NA
abundance: many
j_gene: TRBJ1-5
CDR3aa: CSVIDQGTRNQPQHF
CDR3nt: TGCAGCGTAATCGATCAGGGTACTCGCAATCAGCCCCAGCATTTT

v_gene: TRBV12-3/TRBV12-4
d_gene: TRBD1
abundance: few
j_gene: TRBJ1-5
CDR3aa: CASSLWRQGQPQHF
CDR3nt: TGTGCCAGCAGTTTATGGAGACAGGGTCAGCCCCAGCATTTT

v_gene: TRBV30
d_gene: NA
abundance: few
j_gene: TRBJ2-7
CDR3aa: CAWNTGEDEQYF
CDR3nt: TGTGCCTGGAATACAGGGGAGGACGAGCAGTACTTC

v_gene: TRBV20-1
d_gene: NA
abundance: NA
j_gene: TRBJ1-2
CDR3aa: CSARDVNYGYTF
CDR3nt: TGCAGTGCTAGAGACGTAAACTATGGCTACACCTTC

v_gene: TRBV20-1
d_gene: TRBD2
abundance: NA
j_gene: TRBJ2-1
CDR3aa: CSAEGSGGAFSNEQFF
CDR3nt: TGCAGTGCTGAGGGTAGCGGGGGGGCTTTTAGCAATGAGCAGTTCTTC

v_gene: TRBV9
d_gene: NA
abundance: few
j_gene: TRBJ2-1
CDR3aa: CASSVVDGAWNEQFF
CDR3nt: TGTGCCAGCAGCGTCGTTGACGGGGCGTGGAATGAGCAGTTCTTC

v_gene: TRBV10-3
d_gene: NA
abundance: NA
j_gene: TRBJ2-1
CDR3aa: CAISDSLSGNEQFF
CDR3nt: TGTGCCATCAGTGATTCTCTTAGCGGCAATGAGCAGTTCTTC